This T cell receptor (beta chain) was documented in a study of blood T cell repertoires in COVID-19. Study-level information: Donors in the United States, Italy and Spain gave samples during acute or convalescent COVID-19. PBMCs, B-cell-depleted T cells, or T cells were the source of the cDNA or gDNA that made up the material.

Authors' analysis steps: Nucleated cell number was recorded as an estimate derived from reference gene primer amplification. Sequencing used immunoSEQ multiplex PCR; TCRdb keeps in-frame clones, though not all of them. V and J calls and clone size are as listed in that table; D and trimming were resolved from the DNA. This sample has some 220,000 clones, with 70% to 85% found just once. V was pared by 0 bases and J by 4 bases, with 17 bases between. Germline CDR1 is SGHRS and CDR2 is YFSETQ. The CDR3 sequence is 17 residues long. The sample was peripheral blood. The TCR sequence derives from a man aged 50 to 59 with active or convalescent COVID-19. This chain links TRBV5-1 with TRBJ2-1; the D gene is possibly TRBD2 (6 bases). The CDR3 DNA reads TGCGCCAGCAGCTTGGGACTGACTAGGAGTGGTTACAATGAGCAGTTCTTC. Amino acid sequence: CASSLGLTRSGYNEQFF.